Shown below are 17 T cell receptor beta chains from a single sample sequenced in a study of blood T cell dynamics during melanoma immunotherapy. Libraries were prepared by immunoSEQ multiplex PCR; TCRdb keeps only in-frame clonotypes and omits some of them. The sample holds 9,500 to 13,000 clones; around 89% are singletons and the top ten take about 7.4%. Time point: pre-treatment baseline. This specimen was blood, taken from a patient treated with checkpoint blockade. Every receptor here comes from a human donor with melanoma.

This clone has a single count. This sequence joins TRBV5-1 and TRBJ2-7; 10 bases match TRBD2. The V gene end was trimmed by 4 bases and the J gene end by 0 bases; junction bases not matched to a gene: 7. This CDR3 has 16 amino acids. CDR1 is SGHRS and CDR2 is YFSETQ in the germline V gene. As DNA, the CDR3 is TGCGCCAGCAGCGAAGGACTAGCGGCCGACTCCTACGAGCAGTACTTC. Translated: CASSEGLAADSYEQYF.

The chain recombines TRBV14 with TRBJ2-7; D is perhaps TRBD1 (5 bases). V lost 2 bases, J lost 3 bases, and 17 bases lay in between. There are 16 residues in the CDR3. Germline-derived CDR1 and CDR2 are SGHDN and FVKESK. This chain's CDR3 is CASSQYVGASYYEQYF. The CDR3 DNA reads TGTGCCAGCAGCCAATATGTTGGGGCGAGTTACTACGAGCAGTACTTC.

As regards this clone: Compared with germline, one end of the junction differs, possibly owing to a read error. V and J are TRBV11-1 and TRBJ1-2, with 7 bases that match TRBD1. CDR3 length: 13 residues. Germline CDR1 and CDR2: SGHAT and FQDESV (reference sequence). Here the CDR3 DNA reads TGTGCCAACAGCTTAAGGACAGGCTATGGCTACACCTTC. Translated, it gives CANSLRTGYGYTF. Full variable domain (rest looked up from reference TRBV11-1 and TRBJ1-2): EAEVAQSPRYKITEKSQAVAFWCDPISGHATLYWYRQILGQGPELLVQFQDESVVDDSQLPKDRFSAERLKGVDSTLKIQPAELGDSAMYLCANSLRTGYGYTFGSGTRLTVV.

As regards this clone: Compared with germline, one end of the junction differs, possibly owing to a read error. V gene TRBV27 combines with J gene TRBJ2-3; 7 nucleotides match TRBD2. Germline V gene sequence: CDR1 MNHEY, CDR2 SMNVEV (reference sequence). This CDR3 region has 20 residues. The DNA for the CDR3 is TGTGCCAGCAGTATATCGCCCCCCCAAAGGGCGGGAGTGAGGACAGATACGCAGTATTTT. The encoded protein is CASSISPPQRAGVRTDTQYF.

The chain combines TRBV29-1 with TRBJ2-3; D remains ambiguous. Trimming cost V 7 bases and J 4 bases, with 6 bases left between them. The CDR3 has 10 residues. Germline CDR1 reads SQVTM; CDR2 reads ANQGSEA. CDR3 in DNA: TGCAGCGCTGGGGCAGATACGCAGTATTTT. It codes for CSAGADTQYF.

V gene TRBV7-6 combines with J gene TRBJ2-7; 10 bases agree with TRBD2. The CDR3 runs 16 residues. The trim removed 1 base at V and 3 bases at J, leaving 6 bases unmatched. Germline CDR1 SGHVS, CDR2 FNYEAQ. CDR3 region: CASSLDPSGSGYEQYF. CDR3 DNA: TGTGCCAGCAGCTTAGACCCTAGCGGGAGTGGCTACGAGCAGTACTTC.

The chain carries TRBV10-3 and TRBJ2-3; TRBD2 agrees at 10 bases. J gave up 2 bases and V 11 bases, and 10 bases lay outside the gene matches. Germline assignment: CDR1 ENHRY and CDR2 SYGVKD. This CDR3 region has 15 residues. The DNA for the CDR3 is TGTGCCCATAGCGGGGGGAGACAGTTCACAGATACGCAGTATTTT. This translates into CAHSGGRQFTDTQYF.

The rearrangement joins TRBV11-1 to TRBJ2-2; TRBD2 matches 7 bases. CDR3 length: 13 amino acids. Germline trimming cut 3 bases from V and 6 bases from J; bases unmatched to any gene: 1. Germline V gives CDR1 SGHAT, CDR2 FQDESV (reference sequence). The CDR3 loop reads CASSLTSPGELFF. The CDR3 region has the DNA TGTGCCAGCAGCTTGACTAGCCCCGGGGAGCTGTTTTTT.

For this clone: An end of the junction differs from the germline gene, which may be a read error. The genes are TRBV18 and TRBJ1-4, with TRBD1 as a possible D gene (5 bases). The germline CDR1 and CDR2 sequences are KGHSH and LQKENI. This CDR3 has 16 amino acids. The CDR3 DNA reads TGTGCCAGCTCACCGCCGGGCGGGGCAACAAATGAAAAACTGTTTTTT. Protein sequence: CASSPPGGATNEKLFF.

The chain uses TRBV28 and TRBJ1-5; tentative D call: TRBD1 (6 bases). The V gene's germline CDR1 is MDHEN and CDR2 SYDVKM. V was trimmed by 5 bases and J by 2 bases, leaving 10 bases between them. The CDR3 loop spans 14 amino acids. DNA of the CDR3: TGTGCCAGCAGTCGAGGGGGTGGCAATCAGCCCCAGCATTTT. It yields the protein CASSRGGGNQPQHF.

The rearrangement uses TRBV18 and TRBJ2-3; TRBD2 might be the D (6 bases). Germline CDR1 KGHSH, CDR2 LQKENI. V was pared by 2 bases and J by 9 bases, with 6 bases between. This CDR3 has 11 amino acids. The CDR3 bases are TGTGCCAGCTCACCAGGAGGGACGCAGTATTTT. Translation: CASSPGGTQYF.

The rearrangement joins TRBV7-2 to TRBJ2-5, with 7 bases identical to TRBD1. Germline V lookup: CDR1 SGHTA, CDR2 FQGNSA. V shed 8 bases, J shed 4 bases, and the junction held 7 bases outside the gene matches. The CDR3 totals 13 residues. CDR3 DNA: TGTGCCAGCGGTCGACAGGGCCGAGAGACCCAGTACTTC. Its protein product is CASGRQGRETQYF.

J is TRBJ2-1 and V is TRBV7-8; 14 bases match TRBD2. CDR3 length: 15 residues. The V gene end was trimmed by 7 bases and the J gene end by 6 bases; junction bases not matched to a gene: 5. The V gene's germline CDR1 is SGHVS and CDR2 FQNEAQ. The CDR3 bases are TGTGCCAGCACCGTGGGGACTAGCGGGAGCAATGAGCAGTTCTTC. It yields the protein CASTVGTSGSNEQFF.

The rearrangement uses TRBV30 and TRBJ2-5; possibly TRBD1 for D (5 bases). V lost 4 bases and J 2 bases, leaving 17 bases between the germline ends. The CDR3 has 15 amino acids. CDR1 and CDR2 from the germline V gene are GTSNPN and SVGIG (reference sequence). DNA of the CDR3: TGTGCCTGGAAAAAGGGTCGGACAAGACAAGAGACCCAGTACTTC. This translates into CAWKKGRTRQETQYF.

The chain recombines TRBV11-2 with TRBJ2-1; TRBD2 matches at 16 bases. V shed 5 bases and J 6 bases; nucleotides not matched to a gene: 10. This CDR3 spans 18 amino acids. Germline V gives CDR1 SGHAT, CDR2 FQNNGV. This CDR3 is CASSPGTSGRARGNEQFF. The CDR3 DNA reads TGTGCCAGCAGCCCCGGGACTAGCGGGAGGGCCCGGGGCAATGAGCAGTTCTTC.

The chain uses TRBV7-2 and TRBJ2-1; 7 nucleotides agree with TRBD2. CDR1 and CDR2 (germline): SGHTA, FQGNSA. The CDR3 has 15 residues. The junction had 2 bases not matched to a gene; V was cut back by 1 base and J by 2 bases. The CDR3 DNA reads TGTGCCAGCAGCTTAGTAGCGGGCCCCTACAATGAGCAGTTCTTC. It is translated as CASSLVAGPYNEQFF.

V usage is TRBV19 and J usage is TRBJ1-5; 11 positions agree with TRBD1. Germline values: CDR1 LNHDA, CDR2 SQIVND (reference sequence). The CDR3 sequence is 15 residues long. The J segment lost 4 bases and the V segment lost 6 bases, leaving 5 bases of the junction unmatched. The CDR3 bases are TGTGCCAGTAGAGACGGGACAGGGGGAAATCAGCCCCAGCATTTT. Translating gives CASRDGTGGNQPQHF. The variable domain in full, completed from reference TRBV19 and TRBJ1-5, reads DGGITQSPKYLFRKEGQNVTLSCEQNLNHDAMYWYRQDPGQGLRLIYYSQIVNDFQKGDIAEGYSVSREKKESFPLTVTSAQKNPTAFYLCASRDGTGGNQPQHFGDGTRLSIL.